Listed here are 16 T cell receptor beta chains from one sample, sequenced in a study of T cells after posttransplantation cyclophosphamide. A marrow graft followed busulfan-fludarabine conditioning, with cyclophosphamide on days +3 and +4. The assay was immunoSEQ multiplex PCR, and TCRdb's table has in-frame clones only and misses some. The sample contains some 45,000 clones, about 90% of which appear only once. The sequences come from PBMCs, collected 62 days after allogeneic stem cell transplant with posttransplant cyclophosphamide. These receptors originate from a male patient aged 60 to 75 who received an allogeneic stem cell transplant from a related donor and was CMV-positive. The graft donor may have contributed some T cells.

The V gene is TRBV5-1, the J gene TRBJ1-2; maybe TRBD1 (6 bases). The CDR3 is 16 amino acids. Germline V CDR1 and CDR2: SGHRS, YFSETQ. V was shortened by 4 bases and J by 6 bases, with 22 bases between the two germline ends. CDR3 in amino acids: CASSTDPLDRPHGYTF. The CDR3, as DNA: TGCGCCAGCAGCACTGACCCTCTCGACAGGCCACATGGCTACACCTTC. The variable domain in full, completed from reference TRBV5-1 and TRBJ1-2, reads KAGVTQTPRYLIKTRGQQVTLSCSPISGHRSVSWYQQTPGQGLQFLFEYFSETQRNKGNFPGRFSGRQFSNSRSEMNVSTLELGDSALYLCASSTDPLDRPHGYTFGSGTRLTVV.

The chain couples TRBV19 to TRBJ1-5; 9 bases line up with TRBD1. The CDR3 is made up of 15 amino acids. The ends lost 7 bases at V and 6 bases at J; junction bases unmatched: 10. CDR1 and CDR2 (germline): LNHDA, SQIVND (reference sequence). The CDR3 spells CASIPGTGLGQPQHF. The CDR3, as DNA: TGTGCCAGTATTCCCGGGACAGGGTTGGGTCAGCCCCAGCATTTT.

The chain combines TRBV29-1 with TRBJ1-4; the D gene is possibly TRBD1 (5 bases). The CDR3 loop spans 15 amino acids. Germline values: CDR1 SQVTM, CDR2 ANQGSEA. The ends were cut back, 0 bases at V and 7 bases at J, with 15 bases in the middle. DNA for the CDR3: TGCAGCGTTGAAGATTTGCAGGGCGGCCGTGAAAAACTGTTTTTT. Translation gives CSVEDLQGGREKLFF.

The chain joins TRBV14 to TRBJ1-2; 8 bases fit TRBD1. CDR1 SGHDN and CDR2 FVKESK come from the germline V gene. Losses at the gene ends were 4 bases for V and 0 bases for J; bases not matched to a gene: 7. The CDR3 contains 16 residues. The CDR3 sequence is CASSRTGILSNYGYTF. CDR3 bases: TGTGCCAGCAGCCGGACAGGGATCCTCTCTAACTATGGCTACACCTTC.

The rearrangement uses TRBV5-4 and TRBJ2-1; D remains ambiguous. Trimming stripped 5 bases from V and 0 bases from J, with 15 bases between. CDR1 SGHNT and CDR2 YYREEE come from the germline V gene (reference sequence). The length of the CDR3 is 16 residues. CDR3 DNA sequence: TGTGCCAGCAGGCCGCGAGGCTTGAGCTCCTACAATGAGCAGTTCTTC. It yields the protein CASRPRGLSSYNEQFF. The full variable domain, in which reference TRBV5-4 and TRBJ2-1 provide the parts outside the CDR3, is ETGVTQSPTHLIKTRGQQVTLRCSSQSGHNTVSWYQQALGQGPQFIFQYYREEENGRGNFPPRFSGLQFPNYSSELNVNALELDDSALYLCASRPRGLSSYNEQFFGPGTRLTVL.

This clone was found a few times. The J gene is TRBJ2-2, the V gene TRBV5-4; 7 nucleotides align to TRBD1. Germline V gives CDR1 SGHNT, CDR2 YYREEE (reference sequence). The CDR3 is 16 amino acids. The V and J ends lost 6 bases and 0 bases, in that order; junction bases with no gene match: 8. For the CDR3, the DNA is TGTGCCAGCAACCCAAACAGGGGTTCGAACACCGGGGAGCTGTTTTTT. The encoded protein is CASNPNRGSNTGELFF.

This clone occurred once. V gene TRBV10-3 combines with J gene TRBJ1-1; D is uncertain. CDR1 is ENHRY and CDR2 is SYGVKD in the germline V gene. The CDR3 loop spans 15 amino acids. V lost 2 bases, J lost 5 bases, and 15 bases lay in between. The CDR3 nucleotides read TGTGCCATCAGTGAGGCGGGCCTAGTGGGGACTGAAGCTTTCTTT. Its translation: CAISEAGLVGTEAFF.

The CDR3 loop reads CASSGDSREAFF. DNA of the CDR3: TGTGCCAGCAGTGGGGACAGCCGTGAAGCTTTCTTT. J is TRBJ1-1 and V is TRBV6-1; 7 bases are a match to TRBD1. The CDR3 has 12 residues. Germline V gene data show CDR1 as MNHNS and CDR2 as SASEGT. The V segment lost 4 bases and the J segment 7 bases; nucleotides outside the gene matches: 3.

The chain combines TRBV7-9 with TRBJ1-2; no reliable D call. The germline CDR1 and CDR2 sequences are SEHNR and FQNEAQ (reference sequence). The CDR3 runs 13 residues. The germline V and J ends were trimmed by 1 base and 8 bases, with 11 bases remaining between them. CDR3 nucleotides: TGTGCCAGCAGCTTAGAGCCGCGGGAGGGCTACACCTTC. It yields the protein CASSLEPREGYTF.

This chain joins TRBV28 and TRBJ1-2; perhaps TRBD1 as D (6 bases). Germline V gene lookup returns CDR1 MDHEN and CDR2 SYDVKM. The CDR3 runs to 15 residues. The ends were cut back, 6 bases at V and 2 bases at J, with 16 bases in the middle. This CDR3 reads CASSNSGTQNYGYTF. DNA of the CDR3: TGTGCCAGCAGCAATTCCGGGACACAGAACTATGGCTACACCTTC.

The V call is TRBV5-1, the J call TRBJ2-3; TRBD1 might be the D (5 bases). This CDR3 contains 15 residues. Germline CDR1 and CDR2: SGHRS and YFSETQ. Trimming left V 4 bases short and J 4 bases short, with 16 bases between. The CDR3 reads CASSGSGFSSDTQYF. The CDR3 coding sequence is TGCGCCAGCAGCGGTTCAGGGTTTAGTTCAGATACGCAGTATTTT.

The rearrangement joins TRBV5-1 to TRBJ1-5; TRBD1 is a possible D gene (6 bases). V gave up 4 bases and J gave up 5 bases, with 16 bases separating them. The CDR3 is 15 amino acids. The germline gives CDR1 SGHRS, CDR2 YFSETQ. CDR3: CASSERGGAYQPQHF. The CDR3 DNA sequence: TGCGCCAGCAGCGAACGAGGGGGGGCCTATCAGCCCCAGCATTTT.

V gene TRBV29-1 combines with J gene TRBJ1-3, with 7 bases that match TRBD1. The germline V gene has CDR1 SQVTM and CDR2 ANQGSEA. V shed 5 bases and J 2 bases; nucleotides not matched to a gene: 3. The CDR3 is made up of 13 amino acids. The CDR3 DNA reads TGCAGCGTTTGCCAGGGGGCTGGAAACACCATATATTTT. It encodes CSVCQGAGNTIYF.

V usage is TRBV7-9 and J usage is TRBJ2-1, with 8 bases lining up with TRBD2. The V gene end was trimmed by 5 bases and the J gene end by 2 bases; junction bases not matched to a gene: 2. The CDR3 runs to 14 residues. Looked up from germline, CDR1 is SEHNR and CDR2 is FQNEAQ (reference sequence). For the CDR3, the DNA is TGTGCCAGCAGCCGGGGGGGGACCTACAATGAGCAGTTCTTC. This encodes CASSRGGTYNEQFF.

The chain uses TRBV9 and TRBJ2-7; 7 bases map to TRBD2. With V trimmed by 4 bases and J by 0 bases, 4 bases remained unmatched. From germline, CDR1 is SGDLS and CDR2 YYNGEE. There are 14 residues in the CDR3. The CDR3 region has the DNA TGTGCCAGCAGCAATCGGGACTACTCCTACGAGCAGTACTTC. Encoded protein: CASSNRDYSYEQYF. The full variable domain, in which reference TRBV9 and TRBJ2-7 provide the parts outside the CDR3, is DSGVTQTPKHLITATGQRVTLRCSPRSGDLSVYWYQQSLDQGLQFLIQYYNGEERAKGNILERFSAQQFPDLHSELNLSSLELGDSALYFCASSNRDYSYEQYFGPGTRLTVT.

The chain uses TRBV6-5 and TRBJ2-3; TRBD1 matches 7 bases. Germline loops: CDR1 MNHEY, CDR2 SVGAGI. Germline trimming cut 4 bases from V and 2 bases from J; bases unmatched to any gene: 9. The CDR3 consists of 16 residues. CDR3 sequence reads: CASSSPRQGNTDTQYF. The CDR3 nucleotides are TGTGCCAGCAGTTCACCTCGACAGGGCAACACAGATACGCAGTATTTT.